This T cell receptor beta chain derives from a study of blood T cell repertoires in COVID-19. Study information: Sources were T cells, B-cell-depleted T cells, or PBMCs; the material itself was cDNA or gDNA.

The repertoire was sequenced with immunoSEQ multiplex PCR; TCRdb's copy has only in-frame clones and lacks some. The table lists a few hundred thousand clones, around 87% of them singletons. The CDR3 has 13 amino acids. V dropped 6 bases and J dropped 4; count of bases not matched to a gene: 3. Looked up from germline, CDR1 is MRHNA and CDR2 is SNTAGT. This clonotype was sampled from a woman aged 50 to 65 with acute or convalescent COVID-19. The chain links TRBV6-4 to TRBJ1-3; 7 bases are shared with TRBD1. Sample: peripheral blood. CDR3 in amino acids: CASSPDRGNTIYF. CDR3 sequence (DNA): TGTGCCAGCAGCCCGGACAGGGGAAACACCATATATTTT.